The entry that follows covers one T cell receptor (beta chain) sequence. These data come from a study of molecular identifiers for immune sequencing clone quantification. From the PCR reads, TCRdb called clonotypes with MiXCR, one entry per CDR3 protein. The top ten clones hold roughly 0.9% of a sample with 600,000 to 650,000 distinct CDR3 sequences, 15% to 20% of them seen once. Germline CDR1 LGHNA, CDR2 YSLEER. The CDR3 contains 16 residues. V lost 3 bases, J lost 8 bases, and 13 bases stayed unmatched. From about 21,000 to 970,000 sorted cells, naive CD8 libraries were generated with 10%, 30% or 50% RNA.

J is TRBJ2-1 and V is TRBV4-3; 7 nucleotides match TRBD1. The TCR originated in a human donor in good health. Some libraries in this study had Jurkat cell RNA spiked in. Sequencing was carried out using naive CD8+ T cells from blood, with Jurkat cell RNA spiked in. Described subset: FACS-sorted CD8+CD4-CCR7+CD45RA+ naive T cells. CDR3 DNA: TGCGCCAGCAGCCACCGATCAACGACAGGGTCGGATGAGCAGTTCTTC. Protein: CASSHRSTTGSDEQFF.